This T cell receptor (beta chain) was documented in a study of T cell responses to AZD1222 COVID-19 vaccine. This clone was detected once. Clones were sequenced by immunoSEQ multiplex PCR, and TCRdb holds only the in-frame ones, with some missing. Of 100,000 to 150,000 clones in the sample, about 87% were seen once. Trimming cost V 0 bases and J 4 bases; bases outside gene matches: 3. The germline V gene encodes CDR1 SGHRS and CDR2 YFSETQ. The CDR3 covers 15 residues. This specimen was peripheral blood, taken on day 0 of AZD1222 vaccination. The sequence came from an adult in good health. The V call is TRBV5-1, the J call TRBJ2-1, with TRBD2 matching over 8 bases. The CDR3 here is CASSLAGGRYNEQFF. The CDR3 DNA is TGCGCCAGCAGCTTGGCCGGCGGGAGGTACAATGAGCAGTTCTTC.